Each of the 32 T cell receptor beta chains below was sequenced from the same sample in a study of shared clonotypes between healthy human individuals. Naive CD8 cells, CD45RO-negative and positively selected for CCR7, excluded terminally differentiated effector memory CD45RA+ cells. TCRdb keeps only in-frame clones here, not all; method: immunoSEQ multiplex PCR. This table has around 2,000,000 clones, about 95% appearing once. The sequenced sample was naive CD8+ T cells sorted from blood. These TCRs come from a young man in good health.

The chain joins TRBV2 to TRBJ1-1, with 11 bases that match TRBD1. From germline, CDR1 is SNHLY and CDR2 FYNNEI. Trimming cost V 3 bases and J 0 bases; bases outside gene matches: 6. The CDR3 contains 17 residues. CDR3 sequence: CASSDLDRGLMNTEAFF. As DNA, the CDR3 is TGTGCCAGCAGTGATTTGGACAGGGGGCTAATGAACACTGAAGCTTTCTTT.

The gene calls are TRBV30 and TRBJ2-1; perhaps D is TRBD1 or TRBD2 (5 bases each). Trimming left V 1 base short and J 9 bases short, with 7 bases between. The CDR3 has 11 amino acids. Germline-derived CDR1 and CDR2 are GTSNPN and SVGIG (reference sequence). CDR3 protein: CAWSGGIEQFF. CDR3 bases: TGTGCCTGGAGTGGGGGGATTGAGCAGTTCTTC.

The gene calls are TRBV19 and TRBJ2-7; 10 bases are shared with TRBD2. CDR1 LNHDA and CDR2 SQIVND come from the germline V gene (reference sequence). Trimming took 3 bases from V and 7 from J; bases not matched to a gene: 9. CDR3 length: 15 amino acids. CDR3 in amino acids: CASSMGPSGSVEQYF. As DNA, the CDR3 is TGTGCCAGTAGTATGGGGCCTAGCGGGAGTGTTGAGCAGTACTTC.

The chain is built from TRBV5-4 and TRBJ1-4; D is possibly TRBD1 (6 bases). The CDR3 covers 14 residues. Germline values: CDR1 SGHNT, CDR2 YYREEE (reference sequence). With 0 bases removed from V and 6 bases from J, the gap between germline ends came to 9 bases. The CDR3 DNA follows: TGTGCCAGCAGCTTGGTACCAGGGGATGAAAAACTGTTTTTT. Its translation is CASSLVPGDEKLFF.

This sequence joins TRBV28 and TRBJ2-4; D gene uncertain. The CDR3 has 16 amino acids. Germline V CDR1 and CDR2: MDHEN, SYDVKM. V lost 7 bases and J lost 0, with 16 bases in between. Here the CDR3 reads CASTGPHPRAKNIQYF. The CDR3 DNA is TGTGCCAGCACTGGGCCCCACCCGAGAGCCAAAAACATTCAGTACTTC.

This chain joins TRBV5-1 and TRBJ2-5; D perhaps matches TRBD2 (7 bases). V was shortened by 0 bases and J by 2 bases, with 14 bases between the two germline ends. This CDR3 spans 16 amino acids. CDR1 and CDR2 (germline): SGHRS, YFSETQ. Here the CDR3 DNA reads TGCGCCAGCAGCTTGGAGTGGGGGGGCTTACAAGAGACCCAGTACTTC. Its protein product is CASSLEWGGLQETQYF.

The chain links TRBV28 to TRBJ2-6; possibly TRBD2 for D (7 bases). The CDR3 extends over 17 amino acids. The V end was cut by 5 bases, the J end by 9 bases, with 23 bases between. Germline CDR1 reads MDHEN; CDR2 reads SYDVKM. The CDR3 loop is CASSNEGLGRGHNVLTF. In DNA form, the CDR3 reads TGTGCCAGCAGTAACGAGGGTTTAGGGCGGGGGCACAACGTCCTGACTTTC.

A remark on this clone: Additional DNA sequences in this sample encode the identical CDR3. The CDR3 bases are TGTGCCAGCAGTCTCACAGGGATCTACAATGAGCAGTTCTTC. It encodes CASSLTGIYNEQFF. The chain employs TRBV27 and TRBJ2-1; possible D gene TRBD1, 6 bases. With 5 bases removed from V and 3 bases from J, the gap between germline ends came to 11 bases. The germline CDR1 and CDR2 sequences are MNHEY and SMNVEV (reference sequence). The CDR3 is made up of 14 amino acids.

CDR3 DNA: TGTGCCAGCAGCCCCTCTCGGGGGGCCTTCACAGATACGCAGTATTTT. Amino acid sequence: CASSPSRGAFTDTQYF. V usage is TRBV7-9 and J usage is TRBJ2-3; possibly TRBD2 for D (7 bases). V shed 5 bases and J shed 2 bases, with 17 bases lying between them. Germline CDR1 reads SEHNR; CDR2 reads FQNEAQ (reference sequence). The CDR3 loop spans 16 amino acids.

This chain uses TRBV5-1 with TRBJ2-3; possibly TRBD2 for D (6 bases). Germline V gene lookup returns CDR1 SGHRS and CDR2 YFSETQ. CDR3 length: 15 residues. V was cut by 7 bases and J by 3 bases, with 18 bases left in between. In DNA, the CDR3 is TGCGCCAGCGGGGACCCTGGCGGGGTGACAGATACGCAGTATTTT. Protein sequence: CASGDPGGVTDTQYF.

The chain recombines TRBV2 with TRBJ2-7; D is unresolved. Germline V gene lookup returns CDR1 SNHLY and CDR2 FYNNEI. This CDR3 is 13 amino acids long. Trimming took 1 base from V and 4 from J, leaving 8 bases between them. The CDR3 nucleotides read TGTGCCAGCAGTGAAGGGTACCGGTACGAGCAGTACTTC. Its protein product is CASSEGYRYEQYF.

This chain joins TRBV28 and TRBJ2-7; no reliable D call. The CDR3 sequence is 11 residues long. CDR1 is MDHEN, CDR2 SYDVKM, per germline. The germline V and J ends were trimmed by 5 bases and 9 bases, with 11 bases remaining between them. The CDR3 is CASSPDGLQYF. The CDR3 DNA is TGTGCCAGCAGTCCGGACGGGCTGCAGTACTTC.

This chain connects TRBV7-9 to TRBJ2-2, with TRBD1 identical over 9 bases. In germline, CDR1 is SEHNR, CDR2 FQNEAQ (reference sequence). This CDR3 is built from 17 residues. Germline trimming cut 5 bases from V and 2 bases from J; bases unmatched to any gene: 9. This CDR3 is CASSRDRDRPNTGELFF. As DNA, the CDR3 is TGTGCCAGCAGCCGGGACAGGGATCGACCAAACACCGGGGAGCTGTTTTTT.

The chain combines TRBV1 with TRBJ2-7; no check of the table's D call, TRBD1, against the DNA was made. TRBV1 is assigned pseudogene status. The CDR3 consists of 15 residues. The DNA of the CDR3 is TGCACCAGCAGCCACGAAGGAACCAGGGGCCACGAGCAGTACTTC. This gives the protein CTSSHEGTRGHEQYF.

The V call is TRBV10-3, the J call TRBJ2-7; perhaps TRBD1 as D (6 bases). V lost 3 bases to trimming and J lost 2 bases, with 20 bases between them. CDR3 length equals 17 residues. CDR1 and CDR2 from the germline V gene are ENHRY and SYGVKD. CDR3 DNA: TGTGCCATCAGTGAAGGGGGTGAGGGTCCTCCTGCCTACGAGCAGTACTTC. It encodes CAISEGGEGPPAYEQYF.

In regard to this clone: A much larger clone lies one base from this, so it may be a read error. In DNA, the CDR3 is TGTGCCTGGAGTGGTCAGAGGAAGGGGGCTTTCTTT. It translates to CAWSGQRKGAFF. The V gene is TRBV30, the J gene TRBJ1-1, with a possible D match to TRBD1 (5 bases). The CDR3 totals 12 residues. Trimming removed 1 base at V and 11 bases at J, with 14 bases between. Germline CDR1 reads GTSNPN; CDR2 reads SVGIG (reference sequence).

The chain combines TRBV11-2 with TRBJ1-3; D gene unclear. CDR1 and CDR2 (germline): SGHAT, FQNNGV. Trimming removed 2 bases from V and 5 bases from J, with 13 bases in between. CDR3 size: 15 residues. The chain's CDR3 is CASSLSDPQRNTIYF. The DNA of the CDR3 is TGTGCCAGCAGCTTATCCGATCCCCAGAGAAACACCATATATTTT.

The CDR3 loop reads CASSESRESTDTQYF. The CDR3 coding sequence is TGCGCCAGCAGTGAGTCCCGGGAAAGCACAGATACGCAGTATTTT. This chain uses TRBV10-1 with TRBJ2-3, with D possibly TRBD2 on 5 matching bases. V was shortened by 0 bases and J by 0 bases, with 7 bases between the two germline ends. Germline values: CDR1 WNHNN, CDR2 SYGVQD (reference sequence). The CDR3 loop spans 15 amino acids.

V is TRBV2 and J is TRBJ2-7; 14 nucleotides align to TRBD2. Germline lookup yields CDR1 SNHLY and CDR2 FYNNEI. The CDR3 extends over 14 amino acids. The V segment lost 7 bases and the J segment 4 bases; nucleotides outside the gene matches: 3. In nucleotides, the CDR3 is TGTGCCAGCACTCGGACTAGCGGGGGGTACGAGCAGTACTTC. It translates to CASTRTSGGYEQYF. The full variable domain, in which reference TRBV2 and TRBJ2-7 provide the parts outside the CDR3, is EPEVTQTPSHQVTQMGQEVILRCVPISNHLYFYWYRQILGQKVEFLVSFYNNEISEKSEIFDDQFSVERPDGSNFTLKIRSTKLEDSAMYFCASTRTSGGYEQYFGPGTRLTVT.

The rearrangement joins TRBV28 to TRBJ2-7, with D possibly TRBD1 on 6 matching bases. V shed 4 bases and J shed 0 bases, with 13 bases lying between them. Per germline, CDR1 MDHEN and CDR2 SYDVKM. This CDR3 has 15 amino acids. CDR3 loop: CASSSGQPSSYEQYF. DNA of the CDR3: TGTGCCAGCAGTTCAGGACAGCCAAGCTCCTACGAGCAGTACTTC.

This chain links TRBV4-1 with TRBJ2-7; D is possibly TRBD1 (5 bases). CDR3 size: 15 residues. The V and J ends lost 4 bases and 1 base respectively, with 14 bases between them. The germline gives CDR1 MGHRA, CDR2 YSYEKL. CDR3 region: CASSPEQARSYEQYF. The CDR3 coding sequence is TGCGCCAGCAGCCCAGAACAGGCCCGGTCCTACGAGCAGTACTTC.

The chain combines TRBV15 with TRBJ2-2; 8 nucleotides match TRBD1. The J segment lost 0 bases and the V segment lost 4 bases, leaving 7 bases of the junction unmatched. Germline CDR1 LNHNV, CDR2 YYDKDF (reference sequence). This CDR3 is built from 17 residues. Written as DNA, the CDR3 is TGTGCCACCAGCACAGGATCACAGGGGGCGAACACCGGGGAGCTGTTTTTT. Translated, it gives CATSTGSQGANTGELFF.

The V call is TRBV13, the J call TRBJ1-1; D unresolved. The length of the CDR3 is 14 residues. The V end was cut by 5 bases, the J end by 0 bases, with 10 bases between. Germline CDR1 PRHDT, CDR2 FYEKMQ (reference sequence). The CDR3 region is CASSPRSMNTEAFF. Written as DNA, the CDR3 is TGTGCCAGCAGCCCCCGGAGTATGAACACTGAAGCTTTCTTT.

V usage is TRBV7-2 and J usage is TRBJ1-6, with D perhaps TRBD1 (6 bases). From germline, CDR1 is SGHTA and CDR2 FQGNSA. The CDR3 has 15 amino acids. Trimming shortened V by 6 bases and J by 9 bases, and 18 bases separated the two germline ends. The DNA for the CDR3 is TGTGCCAGCAGTCAGGCGGGGGCAGATCTTTCACCCCTCCACTTT. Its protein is CASSQAGADLSPLHF.

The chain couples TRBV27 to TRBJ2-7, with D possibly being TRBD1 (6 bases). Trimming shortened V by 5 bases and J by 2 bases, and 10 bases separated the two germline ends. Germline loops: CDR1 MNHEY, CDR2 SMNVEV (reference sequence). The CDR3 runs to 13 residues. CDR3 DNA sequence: TGTGCCAGCAGTACCGGGACAACCTACGAGCAGTACTTC. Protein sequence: CASSTGTTYEQYF.

The CDR3 coding sequence is TGTGCCAGTAGTACAATTCCGGGATTTTACAATGAGCAGTTCTTC. Protein sequence: CASSTIPGFYNEQFF. This chain connects TRBV19 to TRBJ2-1; possibly TRBD2 for D (5 bases). Trimming stripped 4 bases from V and 4 bases from J, with 14 bases between. Germline lookup yields CDR1 LNHDA and CDR2 SQIVND (reference sequence). The CDR3 extends over 15 amino acids.

The CDR3 DNA sequence: TGTGCCAGCAGCCCCAGTGGCAGCCAGCAGTTCTTC. Its protein is CASSPSGSQQFF. The V call is TRBV6-5, the J call TRBJ2-1; D is undetermined. Germline values: CDR1 MNHEY, CDR2 SVGAGI. Trimming left V 6 bases short and J 11 bases short, with 14 bases between. There are 12 residues in the CDR3.

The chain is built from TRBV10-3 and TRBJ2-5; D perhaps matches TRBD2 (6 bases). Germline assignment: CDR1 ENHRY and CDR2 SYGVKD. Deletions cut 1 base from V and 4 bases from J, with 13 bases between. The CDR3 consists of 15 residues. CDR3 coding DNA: TGTGCCATCAGTGAGTTGCGGGGAGTGGGAGAGACCCAGTACTTC. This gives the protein CAISELRGVGETQYF.

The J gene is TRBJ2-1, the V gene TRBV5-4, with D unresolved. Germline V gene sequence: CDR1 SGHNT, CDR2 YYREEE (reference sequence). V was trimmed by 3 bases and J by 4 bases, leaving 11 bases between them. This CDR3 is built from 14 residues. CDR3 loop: CASSSPLSYNEQFF. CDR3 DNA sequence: TGTGCCAGCAGCTCACCACTATCGTACAATGAGCAGTTCTTC.

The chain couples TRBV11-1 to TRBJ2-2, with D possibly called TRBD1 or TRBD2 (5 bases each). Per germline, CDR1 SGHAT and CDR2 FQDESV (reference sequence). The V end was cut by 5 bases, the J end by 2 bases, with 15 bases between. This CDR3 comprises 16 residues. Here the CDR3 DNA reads TGTGCCAGCAGCCTCCGGGACGCACGCAACACCGGGGAGCTGTTTTTT. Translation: CASSLRDARNTGELFF. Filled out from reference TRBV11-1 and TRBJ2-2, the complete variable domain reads EAEVAQSPRYKITEKSQAVAFWCDPISGHATLYWYRQILGQGPELLVQFQDESVVDDSQLPKDRFSAERLKGVDSTLKIQPAELGDSAMYLCASSLRDARNTGELFFGEGSRLTVL.

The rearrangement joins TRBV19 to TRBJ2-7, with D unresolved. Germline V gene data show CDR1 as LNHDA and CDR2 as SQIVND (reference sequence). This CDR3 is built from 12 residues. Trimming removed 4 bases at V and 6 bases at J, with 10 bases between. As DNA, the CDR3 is TGTGCCAGTAGTAGTCCTGGGCTCGAGCAGTACTTC. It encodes CASSSPGLEQYF.

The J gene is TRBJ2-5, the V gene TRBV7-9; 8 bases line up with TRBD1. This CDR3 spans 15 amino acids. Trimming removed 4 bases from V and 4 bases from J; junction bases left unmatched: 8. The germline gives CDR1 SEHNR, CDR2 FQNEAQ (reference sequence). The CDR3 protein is CASSSGTGLRETQYF. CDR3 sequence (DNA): TGTGCCAGCAGCTCGGGGACAGGTTTGCGAGAGACCCAGTACTTC.